Presented here are 19 T cell receptor beta chains from one specimen sequenced in a study of CD8 T cells in Susac syndrome. Random hexamers primed reverse transcription of about 0.45 to 1 ug RNA. In TCRdb, the immunoSEQ multiplex PCR reads were re-called with MiXCR into one record per CDR3 protein. Here the sample spans about 190,000 distinct CDR3 sequences, roughly 94% being singletons. What was sequenced was CD4+ T cells from PBMCs. Every receptor here comes from a human donor in good health.

The V gene is TRBV7-8, the J gene TRBJ1-2; D perhaps matches TRBD1 (6 bases). This CDR3 contains 14 residues. Per germline, CDR1 SGHVS and CDR2 FQNEAQ. Trimming shortened V by 5 bases and J by 8 bases, and 18 bases separated the two germline ends. CDR3 nucleotides: TGTGCCAGCAGCGGGGCCCGGACAGCCCCGGGCTACACCTTC. Amino acids: CASSGARTAPGYTF.

The chain employs TRBV5-1 and TRBJ2-1; TRBD2 might be the D (6 bases). The germline CDR1 and CDR2 sequences are SGHRS and YFSETQ. Trimming removed 4 bases at V and 2 bases at J, with 19 bases between. The CDR3 totals 17 residues. The CDR3, as DNA: TGCGCCAGCAGCGCATCGTTTGCGGGAACCACCTACAATGAGCAGTTCTTC. It encodes CASSASFAGTTYNEQFF. Variable domain in full (rest from reference TRBV5-1 and TRBJ2-1): KAGVTQTPRYLIKTRGQQVTLSCSPISGHRSVSWYQQTPGQGLQFLFEYFSETQRNKGNFPGRFSGRQFSNSRSEMNVSTLELGDSALYLCASSASFAGTTYNEQFFGPGTRLTVL.

The chain uses TRBV11-2 and TRBJ1-4; weak D call: TRBD1 (5 bases). V shed 4 bases and J shed 4 bases, with 10 bases lying between them. Germline CDR1 SGHAT, CDR2 FQNNGV. This CDR3 contains 14 residues. CDR3 DNA sequence: TGTGCCAGCAGCTCGGGACTGCTTAATGAAAAACTGTTTTTT. Translating gives CASSSGLLNEKLFF.

The rearrangement uses TRBV28 and TRBJ1-2; D uncertain. The V and J ends lost 8 bases and 7 bases respectively, with 23 bases between them. The germline V gene has CDR1 MDHEN and CDR2 SYDVKM. The CDR3 is 15 residues long. The chain's CDR3 is CASEGRRAEARGYTF. The CDR3 DNA follows: TGTGCCAGCGAAGGAAGAAGGGCAGAGGCGCGTGGCTACACCTTC.

A note on this clonotype: Because it lacks the conserved phenylalanine or tryptophan at the end, this CDR3 is likely a read error. V and J are TRBV20-1 and TRBJ1-6; no definite D call. Per germline, CDR1 DFQATT and CDR2 SNEGSKA (reference sequence). V was cut by 7 bases and J by 12 bases, with 13 bases left in between. The CDR3 length is 11 residues. The CDR3 reads CSGGVGGPLHL. Here the CDR3 DNA reads TGCAGTGGCGGGGTAGGTGGACCCCTCCACCTT.

This rearrangement joins TRBV7-2 to TRBJ1-1; weak D call: TRBD1 (6 bases). The germline V gene has CDR1 SGHTA and CDR2 FQGNSA. The CDR3 runs 13 residues. The ends were cut back, 5 bases at V and 3 bases at J, with 10 bases in the middle. This CDR3 reads CASSRRTDTEAFF. CDR3 nucleotide sequence: TGTGCCAGCAGCCGACGGACAGACACTGAAGCTTTCTTT.

V and J are TRBV12-3 or TRBV12-4 and TRBJ1-5; TRBD1 matches at 7 bases. This CDR3 is built from 14 residues. V was clipped by 5 bases and J by 4 bases; unmatched bases: 5. Here the CDR3 reads CASSPGQVNQPQHF. CDR3 DNA sequence: TGTGCCAGCAGTCCCGGACAGGTAAATCAGCCCCAGCATTTT.

This sequence joins TRBV7-8 and TRBJ1-6; tentative D call: TRBD1 (6 bases). The CDR3 loop spans 15 amino acids. Germline values: CDR1 SGHVS, CDR2 FQNEAQ. The V gene lost 1 base and the J gene lost 8 bases, with 12 bases spanning the gap. CDR3 loop: CASSLVPGAHSPLHF. The DNA for the CDR3 is TGTGCCAGCAGCTTAGTTCCGGGGGCGCATTCACCCCTCCACTTT.

This chain connects TRBV29-1 to TRBJ2-5; no firm D call. The CDR3 spans 11 residues. V was shortened by 7 bases and J by 5 bases, with 11 bases between the two germline ends. The germline V gene encodes CDR1 SQVTM and CDR2 ANQGSEA. In DNA, the CDR3 is TGCAGCGCAATGGTTGGGGAGACCCAGTACTTC. This gives the protein CSAMVGETQYF.

This clonotype was counted once. V usage is TRBV6-5 and J usage is TRBJ1-4; no definite D call. V was shortened by 0 bases and J by 0 bases, with 5 bases between the two germline ends. CDR3 length: 15 amino acids. Germline V gene data show CDR1 as MNHEY and CDR2 as SVGAGI. Here the CDR3 DNA reads TGTGCCAGCAGTTACTCACCCGCAACTAATGAAAAACTGTTTTTT. Its protein is CASSYSPATNEKLFF.

The V gene is TRBV7-2, the J gene TRBJ2-7; 12 bases are a match to TRBD2. After removal of 1 base from V and 7 bases from J, the junction contained 2 bases not matched to a gene. Germline V gene lookup returns CDR1 SGHTA and CDR2 FQGNSA. CDR3 size: 14 residues. DNA for the CDR3: TGTGCCAGCAGCTTAGGGCTAGCGGGGGGGGAGCAGTACTTC. Amino acids: CASSLGLAGGEQYF.

The gene calls are TRBV6-5 and TRBJ2-7; D might be TRBD1 (6 bases). Trimming stripped 2 bases from V and 0 bases from J, with 11 bases between. Germline V lookup: CDR1 MNHEY, CDR2 SVGAGI. The CDR3 extends over 15 amino acids. The CDR3 region is CASSYQQGSSYEQYV. CDR3 DNA: TGTGCCAGCAGTTACCAACAGGGAAGCTCCTACGAGCAGTACGTC.

The chain carries TRBV5-1 and TRBJ2-7; 8 bases fit TRBD1. After removal of 6 bases from V and 3 bases from J, the junction contained 5 bases not matched to a gene. The V gene's germline CDR1 is SGHRS and CDR2 YFSETQ. This CDR3 has 13 residues. The CDR3: CASNPGGNYEQYF. As DNA, the CDR3 is TGCGCCAGCAACCCAGGGGGCAACTACGAGCAGTACTTC.

The chain couples TRBV6-2 or TRBV6-3 to TRBJ2-7, with D hard to call. Trimming took 2 bases from V and 0 from J, leaving 11 bases between them. From germline, CDR1 is MNHEY and CDR2 SVGEGT. This CDR3 has 15 residues. Here the CDR3 reads CASSYGPSSSYEQYF. CDR3 DNA: TGTGCCAGCAGTTACGGACCCTCTAGCTCCTACGAGCAGTACTTC.

The V call is TRBV6-5, the J call TRBJ2-1; D is undetermined. Trimming removed 5 bases at V and 2 bases at J, with 16 bases between. The CDR3 has 16 amino acids. The germline V gene has CDR1 MNHEY and CDR2 SVGAGI. The CDR3 region is CASSNRPSYPYNEQFF. CDR3 nucleotides: TGTGCCAGCAGTAACAGACCATCTTATCCCTACAATGAGCAGTTCTTC.

This rearrangement joins TRBV5-1 to TRBJ1-3; 7 nucleotides agree with TRBD1. Trimming at V came to 4 bases and at J to 6 bases, leaving 7 bases not matched to a gene. This CDR3 is 14 amino acids long. Germline CDR1 is SGHRS and CDR2 is YFSETQ. The CDR3, as DNA: TGCGCCAGCAGCCTCTACGGACAGGCAAACACCATATATTTT. It translates to CASSLYGQANTIYF.

The V and J genes are TRBV28 and TRBJ2-1, with D uncertain. The CDR3 sequence is 12 residues long. The germline CDR1 and CDR2 sequences are MDHEN and SYDVKM. Trimming cost V 5 bases and J 8 bases, with 10 bases left between them. As DNA, the CDR3 is TGTGCCAGCAGTACAACCACGGATGAGCAGTTCTTC. This codes for CASSTTTDEQFF.

The chain joins TRBV3-1 to TRBJ2-7; 8 bases agree with TRBD2. Germline V gene lookup returns CDR1 LGHDT and CDR2 YNNKEL (reference sequence). The CDR3 sequence is 15 residues long. The trim removed 0 bases at V and 3 bases at J, leaving 4 bases unmatched. The CDR3 DNA follows: TGTGCCAGCAGCCAAGATCCCGGGGGGGACTACGAGCAGTACGTC. This encodes CASSQDPGGDYEQYV.

The rearrangement joins TRBV12-3 or TRBV12-4 to TRBJ2-2; D is possibly TRBD2 (5 bases). V was trimmed by 3 bases and J by 7 bases, leaving 9 bases between them. The length of the CDR3 is 13 residues. CDR3 sequence reads: CASSFGEFGELFF. CDR3 bases: TGTGCCAGCAGTTTTGGGGAGTTCGGGGAGCTGTTTTTT.